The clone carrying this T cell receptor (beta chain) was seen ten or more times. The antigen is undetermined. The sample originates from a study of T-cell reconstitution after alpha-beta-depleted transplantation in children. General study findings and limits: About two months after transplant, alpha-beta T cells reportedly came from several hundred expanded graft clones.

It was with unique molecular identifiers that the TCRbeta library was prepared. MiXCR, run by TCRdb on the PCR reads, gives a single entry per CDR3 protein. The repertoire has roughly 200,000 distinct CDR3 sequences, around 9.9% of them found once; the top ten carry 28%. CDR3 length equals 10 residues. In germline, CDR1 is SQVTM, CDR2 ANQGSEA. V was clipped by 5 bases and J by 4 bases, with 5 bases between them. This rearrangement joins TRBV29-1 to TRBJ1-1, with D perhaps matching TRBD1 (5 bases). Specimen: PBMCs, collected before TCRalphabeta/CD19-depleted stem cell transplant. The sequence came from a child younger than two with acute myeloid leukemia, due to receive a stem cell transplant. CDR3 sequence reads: CSVQGTEAFF. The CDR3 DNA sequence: TGCAGCGTTCAGGGCACTGAAGCTTTCTTT.